The clone carrying this T cell receptor beta chain was seen repeatedly, ten times or more. This entry is derived from a study of T cells in Graves' hyperthyroidism and ophthalmopathy. Researchers took RNA transcripts and amplified the TCR beta CDR3 regions from them. The study used the HTBI primer set for a first-round RT-PCR of the TCR CDR3. TCRdb re-derived calls from the multiplex PCR reads in MiXCR, one entry per CDR3 protein. The sample shows some 200,000 distinct CDR3 sequences, more than 15% of them seen only once. Trimming left V 2 bases short and J 1 base short, with 14 bases between. Germline CDR1 is DFQATT and CDR2 is SNEGSKA (reference sequence). This CDR3 region has 15 residues.

This TCR was sampled from a man between 45 and 60 years old with Graves' hyperthyroidism. The chain joins TRBV20-1 to TRBJ1-1; D remains unclear. The sample comprised blood. CDR3: CSARNPASSNTEAFF. The CDR3, as DNA: TGCAGTGCTAGAAATCCCGCCTCCTCGAACACTGAAGCTTTCTTT.